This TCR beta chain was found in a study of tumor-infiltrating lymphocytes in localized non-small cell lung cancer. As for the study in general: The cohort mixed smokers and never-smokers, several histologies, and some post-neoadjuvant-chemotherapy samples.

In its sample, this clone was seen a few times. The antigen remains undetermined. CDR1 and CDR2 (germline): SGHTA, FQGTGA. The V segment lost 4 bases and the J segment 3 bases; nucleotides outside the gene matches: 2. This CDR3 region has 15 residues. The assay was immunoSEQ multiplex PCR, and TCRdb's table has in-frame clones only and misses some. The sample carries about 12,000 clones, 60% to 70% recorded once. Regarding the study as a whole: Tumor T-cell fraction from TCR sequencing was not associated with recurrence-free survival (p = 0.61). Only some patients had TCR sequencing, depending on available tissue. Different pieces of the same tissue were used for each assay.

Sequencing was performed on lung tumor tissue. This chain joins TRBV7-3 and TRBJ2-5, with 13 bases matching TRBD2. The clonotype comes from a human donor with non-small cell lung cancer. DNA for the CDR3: TGTGCCAGCAGCTGGGGGACTAGCGGGGAAGAGACCCAGTACTTC. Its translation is CASSWGTSGEETQYF.